Following are 19 T cell receptor beta chains from one sample sequenced in a study of graft-versus-host responses after intestinal transplantation. Profiled with immunoSEQ multiplex PCR; TCRdb holds only in-frame clones, not every one. The table shows 9,100 or so clones, with around nine tenths occurring only once. Sequencing was performed on PBMCs, taken approximately 47 days after intestinal transplant. These receptors were collected from a human patient who received an intestinal transplant, so some T cells may come from the graft donor.

The CDR3 protein is CASSPTGPAEAQYF. CDR3 DNA sequence: TGTGCCAGCAGCCCGACAGGCCCCGCCGAGGCCCAGTACTTC. The rearrangement joins TRBV6-6 to TRBJ2-5; tentative D call: TRBD1 (6 bases). Trimming cost V 6 bases and J 9 bases, with 20 bases left between them. Germline CDR1 and CDR2: MNHNY and SVGAGI (reference sequence). The CDR3 loop spans 14 amino acids.

This sequence joins TRBV2 and TRBJ2-1; 7 nucleotides line up with TRBD2. V was clipped by 3 bases and J by 4 bases; unmatched bases: 15. This CDR3 region has 18 residues. CDR1 SNHLY and CDR2 FYNNEI come from the germline V gene. As DNA, the CDR3 is TGTGCCAGCAGTGATGGTTTGGCGGGGGAGATGGGATACAATGAGCAGTTCTTC. This translates into CASSDGLAGEMGYNEQFF.

This chain connects TRBV14 to TRBJ1-2, with D unresolved. The CDR3 extends over 12 amino acids. Per germline, CDR1 SGHDN and CDR2 FVKESK. V was clipped by 4 bases and J by 7 bases, with 10 bases between them. The CDR3 reads CASSPMTSGYTF. As DNA, the CDR3 is TGTGCCAGCAGCCCAATGACGTCTGGCTACACCTTC.

The count of this clone is one. J is TRBJ1-1 and V is TRBV7-7, with TRBD1 matching over 9 bases. Germline V gene data show CDR1 as SSHAT and CDR2 as FNYEAQ (reference sequence). The V and J ends lost 5 bases and 4 bases, in that order; junction bases with no gene match: 8. The CDR3 sequence is 15 residues long. The CDR3: CASSPWLQGATEAFF. The DNA for the CDR3 is TGTGCCAGCAGCCCCTGGCTACAGGGGGCCACTGAAGCTTTCTTT.

The chain couples TRBV25-1 to TRBJ2-1; perhaps TRBD2 as D (6 bases). With 2 bases removed from V and 8 bases from J, the gap between germline ends came to 13 bases. The CDR3 loop spans 14 amino acids. Germline V gives CDR1 MGHDK, CDR2 SYGVNS. This chain's CDR3 is CASSEEAGRDEQFF. CDR3 nucleotide sequence: TGTGCCAGCAGTGAAGAGGCGGGGCGCGATGAGCAGTTCTTC.

The chain employs TRBV6-5 and TRBJ1-1; no reliable D call. The CDR3 extends over 13 amino acids. The germline CDR1 and CDR2 sequences are MNHEY and SVGAGI. V was pared by 0 bases and J by 1 base, with 3 bases between. The CDR3 here is CASSYSANTEAFF. The CDR3 bases are TGTGCCAGCAGTTACTCAGCGAACACTGAAGCTTTCTTT.

CDR3 sequence (DNA): TGTGCCAGCAGCCTGGACTGGAGCTCCTACGAGCAGTACTTC. This translates into CASSLDWSSYEQYF. The chain links TRBV28 to TRBJ2-5; D possibly corresponds to TRBD2 (5 bases). The J call may be mistaken, given a closer DNA end match to TRBJ2-7. Germline assignment: CDR1 MDHEN and CDR2 SYDVKM. This CDR3 contains 14 residues.

The chain links TRBV4-1 to TRBJ2-1; 7 positions match TRBD2. The CDR3 extends over 14 amino acids. Losses at the gene ends were 3 bases for V and 8 bases for J; bases not matched to a gene: 7. CDR1 and CDR2 from the germline V gene are MGHRA and YSYEKL. CDR3 in amino acids: CASSHYTSADEQFF. CDR3 DNA sequence: TGCGCCAGCAGCCACTATACTAGCGCCGATGAGCAGTTCTTC.

V usage is TRBV4-2 and J usage is TRBJ1-5; tentative D call: TRBD1 (5 bases). Trimming took 3 bases from V and 5 from J, leaving 8 bases between them. The CDR3 extends over 13 amino acids. The germline CDR1 and CDR2 sequences are LGHNA and YNFKEQ. The CDR3 is CASSQRGDQPQHF. CDR3 in DNA: TGTGCCAGCAGCCAGAGAGGGGATCAGCCCCAGCATTTT.

The chain links TRBV7-3 to TRBJ2-1; 11 bases map to TRBD2. Per the germline V gene, CDR1 is SGHTA and CDR2 is FQGTGA. The CDR3 is made up of 17 amino acids. V gave up 4 bases and J gave up 9 bases; unmatched junction bases: 14. The CDR3 protein is CASSSSTSGETAVEQFF. In DNA form, the CDR3 reads TGTGCCAGCAGCTCATCGACTAGCGGGGAAACCGCAGTTGAGCAGTTCTTC.

This clone was recorded once. The rearrangement uses TRBV9 and TRBJ1-2, with D possibly TRBD1 on 5 matching bases. Germline-derived CDR1 and CDR2 are SGDLS and YYNGEE. V dropped 3 bases and J dropped 6 bases, with 9 bases sitting between them. The CDR3 totals 12 residues. The CDR3 sequence is CASSASGDGYTF. The DNA for the CDR3 is TGTGCCAGCAGCGCATCGGGGGATGGCTACACCTTC.

In DNA form, the CDR3 reads TGTGCAAGTCGCTTAGAGAAGGGAGCCAAAAACATTCAGTACTTC. Residues: CASRLEKGAKNIQYF. The chain carries TRBV12-2 and TRBJ2-4. TRBV12-2 is shown as a pseudogene. CDR3 size: 15 residues.

The chain carries TRBV6-5 and TRBJ2-5, with D uncertain. V lost 0 bases and J 7 bases, leaving 15 bases between the germline ends. The CDR3 extends over 15 amino acids. The germline V gene encodes CDR1 MNHEY and CDR2 SVGAGI. CDR3 DNA: TGTGCCAGCAGTTACTCGGTTAGCCGGTTGAGGACCCAGTACTTC. Its protein is CASSYSVSRLRTQYF.

V is TRBV30 and J is TRBJ2-7; D call uncertain. The V gene's germline CDR1 is GTSNPN and CDR2 SVGIG (reference sequence). The CDR3 is made up of 11 amino acids. V was pared by 7 bases and J by 2 bases, with 9 bases between. In DNA form, the CDR3 reads TGTGCCTCGTACGGGCCCTACGAGCAGTACTTC. Its translation: CASYGPYEQYF.

CDR3 nucleotides: TGTGCCAGCTCTTCTGGGGCCCAAGAGACCCAGTACTTC. As protein: CASSSGAQETQYF. The V call is TRBV2, the J call TRBJ2-5; TRBD1 is a possible D gene (5 bases). Germline lookup yields CDR1 SNHLY and CDR2 FYNNEI. V lost 8 bases, J lost 1 base, and 11 bases lay in between. The CDR3 covers 13 residues.

J is TRBJ2-7 and V is TRBV7-2; no definite D call. Germline V gives CDR1 SGHTA, CDR2 FQGNSA. The CDR3 spans 11 residues. Deletions cut 2 bases from V and 12 bases from J, with 11 bases between. The CDR3: CASSLWLGLYF. CDR3 DNA: TGTGCCAGCAGCTTATGGTTAGGATTGTACTTC. Drawing the rest from reference TRBV7-2 and TRBJ2-7, the complete variable domain is GAGVSQSPSNKVTEKGKDVELRCDPISGHTALYWYRQSLGQGLEFLIYFQGNSAPDKSGLPSDRFSAERTGGSVSTLTIQRTQQEDSAVYLCASSLWLGLYFGPGTRLTVT.

The chain has TRBV28 and TRBJ2-7; weak D call: TRBD2 (6 bases). The CDR3 totals 14 residues. The germline V and J ends were trimmed by 3 bases and 4 bases, with 13 bases remaining between them. Germline-derived CDR1 and CDR2 are MDHEN and SYDVKM. CDR3 bases: TGTGCCAGCAGTTTCCCCGGGACTCTGTACGAGCAGTACTTC. Its translation is CASSFPGTLYEQYF.

This chain links TRBV27 with TRBJ2-3, with D perhaps matching TRBD2 (5 bases). There are 16 residues in the CDR3. V was trimmed by 6 bases and J by 2 bases, leaving 18 bases between them. Germline V gene data show CDR1 as MNHEY and CDR2 as SMNVEV (reference sequence). CDR3 in DNA: TGTGCCAGCAGCACGGCGGCTAGCTTTTTCACAGATACGCAGTATTTT. This gives the protein CASSTAASFFTDTQYF.

The J gene is TRBJ1-3, the V gene TRBV12-5; TRBD1 agrees at 7 bases. CDR3 length: 18 residues. The V gene's germline CDR1 is LGHNT and CDR2 FRNRAP. V trimming: 2 bases; J trimming: 5 bases; junction bases outside the gene matches: 15. The CDR3 region has the DNA TGTGCTAGTGGTTTGCCCCCTTTTAGACAGGGAGGGAGAAACACCATATATTTT. It translates to CASGLPPFRQGGRNTIYF. Drawing the rest from reference TRBV12-5 and TRBJ1-3, the complete variable domain is DARVTQTPRHKVTEMGQEVTMRCQPILGHNTVFWYRQTMMQGLELLAYFRNRAPLDDSGMPKDRFSAEMPDATLATLKIQPSEPRDSAVYFCASGLPPFRQGGRNTIYFGEGSWLTVV.